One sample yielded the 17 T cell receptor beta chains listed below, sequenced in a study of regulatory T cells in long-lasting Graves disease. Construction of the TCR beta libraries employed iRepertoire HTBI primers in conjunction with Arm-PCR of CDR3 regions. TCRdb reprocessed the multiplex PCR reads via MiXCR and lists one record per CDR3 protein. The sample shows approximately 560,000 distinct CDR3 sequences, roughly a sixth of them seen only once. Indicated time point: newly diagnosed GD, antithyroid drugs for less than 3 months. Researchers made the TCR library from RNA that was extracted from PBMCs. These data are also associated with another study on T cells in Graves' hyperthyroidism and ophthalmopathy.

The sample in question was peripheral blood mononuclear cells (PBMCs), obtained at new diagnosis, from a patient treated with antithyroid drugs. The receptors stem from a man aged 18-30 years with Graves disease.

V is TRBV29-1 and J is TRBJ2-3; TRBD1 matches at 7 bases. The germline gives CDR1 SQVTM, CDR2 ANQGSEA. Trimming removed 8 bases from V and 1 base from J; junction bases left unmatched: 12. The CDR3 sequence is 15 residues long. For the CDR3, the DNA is TGCAGCTTCGAAGACAGGGCGGAGGGCACAGATACGCAGTATTTT. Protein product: CSFEDRAEGTDTQYF.

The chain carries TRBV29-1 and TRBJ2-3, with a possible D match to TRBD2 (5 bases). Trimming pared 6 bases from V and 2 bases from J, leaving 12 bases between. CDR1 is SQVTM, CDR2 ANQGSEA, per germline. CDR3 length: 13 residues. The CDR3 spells CSVRRGNTDTQYF. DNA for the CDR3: TGCAGCGTCCGGAGAGGGAACACAGATACGCAGTATTTT.

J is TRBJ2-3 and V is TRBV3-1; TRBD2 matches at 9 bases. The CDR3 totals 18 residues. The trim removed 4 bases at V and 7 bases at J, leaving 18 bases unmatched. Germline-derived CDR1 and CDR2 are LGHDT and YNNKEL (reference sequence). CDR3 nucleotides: TGTGCCAGCAGCCCGGAACCGATCACGGGACTAGCCATTAATACGCAGTATTTT. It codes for CASSPEPITGLAINTQYF.

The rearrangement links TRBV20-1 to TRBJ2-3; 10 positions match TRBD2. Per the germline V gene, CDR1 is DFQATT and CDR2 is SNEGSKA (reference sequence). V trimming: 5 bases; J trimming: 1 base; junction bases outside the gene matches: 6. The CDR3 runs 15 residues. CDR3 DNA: TGCAGTGCTTACGTAGCGGGAGGACGCACAGATACGCAGTATTTT. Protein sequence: CSAYVAGGRTDTQYF.

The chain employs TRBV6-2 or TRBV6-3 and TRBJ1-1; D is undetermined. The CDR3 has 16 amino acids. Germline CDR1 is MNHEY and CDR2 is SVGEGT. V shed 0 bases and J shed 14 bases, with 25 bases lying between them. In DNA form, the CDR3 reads TGTGCCAGCAGTTACTCGAAATCCGGGTTTGAGACGGGGTTCTTCTTT. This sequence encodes CASSYSKSGFETGFFF.

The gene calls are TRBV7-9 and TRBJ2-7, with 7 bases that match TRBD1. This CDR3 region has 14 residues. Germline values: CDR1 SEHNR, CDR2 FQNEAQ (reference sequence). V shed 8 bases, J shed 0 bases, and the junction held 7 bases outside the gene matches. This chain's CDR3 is CASGTTGNSYEQYF. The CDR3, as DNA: TGTGCCAGCGGCACGACAGGGAACTCCTACGAGCAGTACTTC.

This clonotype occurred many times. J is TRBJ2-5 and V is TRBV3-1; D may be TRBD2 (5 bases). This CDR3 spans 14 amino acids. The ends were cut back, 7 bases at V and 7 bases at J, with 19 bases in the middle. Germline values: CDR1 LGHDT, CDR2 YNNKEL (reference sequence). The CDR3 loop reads CASTKRESERTQYF. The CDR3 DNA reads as TGTGCCAGCACCAAAAGGGAGTCCGAGAGGACCCAGTACTTC.

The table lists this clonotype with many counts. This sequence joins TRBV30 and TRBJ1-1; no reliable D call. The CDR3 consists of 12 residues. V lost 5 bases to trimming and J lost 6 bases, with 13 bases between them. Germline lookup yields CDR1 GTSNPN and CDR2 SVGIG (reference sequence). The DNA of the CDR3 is TGTGCCTGGGGCCCCACGGGCCCTGAAGCTTTCTTT. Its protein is CAWGPTGPEAFF.

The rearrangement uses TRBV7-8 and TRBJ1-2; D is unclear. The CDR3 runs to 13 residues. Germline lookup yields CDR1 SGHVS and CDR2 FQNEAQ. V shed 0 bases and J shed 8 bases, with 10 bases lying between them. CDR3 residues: CASSLARELGYTF. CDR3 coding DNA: TGTGCCAGCAGCTTAGCGAGGGAGTTGGGCTACACCTTC.

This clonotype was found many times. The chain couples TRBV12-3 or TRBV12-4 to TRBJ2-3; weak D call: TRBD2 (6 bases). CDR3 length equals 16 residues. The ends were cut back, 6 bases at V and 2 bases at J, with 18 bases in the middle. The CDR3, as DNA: TGTGCCAGCAGCCGGGGACTCCACCAATTCACAGATACGCAGTATTTT. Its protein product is CASSRGLHQFTDTQYF.

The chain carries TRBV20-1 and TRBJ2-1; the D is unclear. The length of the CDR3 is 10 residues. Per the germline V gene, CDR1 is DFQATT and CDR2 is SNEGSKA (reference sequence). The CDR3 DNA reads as TGCAGACCGAGAGGCTATGAGCAGTTCTTC. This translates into CRPRGYEQFF.

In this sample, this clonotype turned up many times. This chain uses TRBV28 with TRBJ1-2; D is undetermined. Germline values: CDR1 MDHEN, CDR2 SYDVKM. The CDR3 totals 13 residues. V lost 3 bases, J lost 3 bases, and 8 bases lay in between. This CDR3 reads CASSFGRYYGYTF. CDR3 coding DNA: TGTGCCAGCAGTTTTGGCAGGTACTATGGCTACACCTTC.

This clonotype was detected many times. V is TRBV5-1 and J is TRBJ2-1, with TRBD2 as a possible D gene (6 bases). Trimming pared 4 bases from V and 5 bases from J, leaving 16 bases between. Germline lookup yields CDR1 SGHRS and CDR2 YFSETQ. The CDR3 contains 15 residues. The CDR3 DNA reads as TGCGCCAGCAGCAACGGCCGGCGCGGGGACAATGAGCAGTTCTTC. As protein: CASSNGRRGDNEQFF.

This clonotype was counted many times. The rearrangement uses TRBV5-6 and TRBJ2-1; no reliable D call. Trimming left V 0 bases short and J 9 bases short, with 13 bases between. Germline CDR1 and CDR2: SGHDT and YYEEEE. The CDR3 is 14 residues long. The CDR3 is CASSLVRSGGEQFF. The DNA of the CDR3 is TGTGCCAGCAGCTTGGTACGGTCGGGTGGTGAGCAGTTCTTC.

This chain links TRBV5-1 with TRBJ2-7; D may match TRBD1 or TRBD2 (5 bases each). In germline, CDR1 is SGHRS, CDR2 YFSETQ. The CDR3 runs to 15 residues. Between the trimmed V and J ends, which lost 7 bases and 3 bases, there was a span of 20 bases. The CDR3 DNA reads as TGCGCCAGCTGGCCCGGGGCCAGTTCTCTCTACGAGCAGTACTTC. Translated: CASWPGASSLYEQYF.

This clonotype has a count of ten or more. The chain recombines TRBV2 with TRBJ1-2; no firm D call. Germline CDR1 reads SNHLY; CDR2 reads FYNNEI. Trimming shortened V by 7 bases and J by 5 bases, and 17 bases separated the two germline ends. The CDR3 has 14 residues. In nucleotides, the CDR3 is TGTGCCAGCAACCTGATGCCGGAGACTTATGGCTACACCTTC. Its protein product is CASNLMPETYGYTF.

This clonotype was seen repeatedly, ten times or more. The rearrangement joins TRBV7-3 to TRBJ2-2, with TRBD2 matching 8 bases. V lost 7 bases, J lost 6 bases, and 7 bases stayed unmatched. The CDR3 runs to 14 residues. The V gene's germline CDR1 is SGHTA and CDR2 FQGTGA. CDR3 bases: TGTGCCAGCAACCCCACGGGAGGGCCCGGGGAGCTGTTTTTT. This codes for CASNPTGGPGELFF.